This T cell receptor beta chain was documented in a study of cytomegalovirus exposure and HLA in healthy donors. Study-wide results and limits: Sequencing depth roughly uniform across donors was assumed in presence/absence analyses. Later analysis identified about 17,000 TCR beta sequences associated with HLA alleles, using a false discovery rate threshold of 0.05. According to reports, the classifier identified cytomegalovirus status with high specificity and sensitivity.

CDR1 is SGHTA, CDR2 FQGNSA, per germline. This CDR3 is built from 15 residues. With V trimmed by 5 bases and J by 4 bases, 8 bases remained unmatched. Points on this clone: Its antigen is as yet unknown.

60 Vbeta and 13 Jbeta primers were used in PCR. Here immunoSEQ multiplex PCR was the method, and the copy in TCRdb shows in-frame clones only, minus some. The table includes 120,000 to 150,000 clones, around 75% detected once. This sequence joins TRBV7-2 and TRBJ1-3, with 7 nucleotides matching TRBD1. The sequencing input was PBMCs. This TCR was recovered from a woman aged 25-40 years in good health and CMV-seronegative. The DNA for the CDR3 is TGTGCCAGCAGCCTAGACAGACAGGGAGGAAACACCATATATTTT. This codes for CASSLDRQGGNTIYF.